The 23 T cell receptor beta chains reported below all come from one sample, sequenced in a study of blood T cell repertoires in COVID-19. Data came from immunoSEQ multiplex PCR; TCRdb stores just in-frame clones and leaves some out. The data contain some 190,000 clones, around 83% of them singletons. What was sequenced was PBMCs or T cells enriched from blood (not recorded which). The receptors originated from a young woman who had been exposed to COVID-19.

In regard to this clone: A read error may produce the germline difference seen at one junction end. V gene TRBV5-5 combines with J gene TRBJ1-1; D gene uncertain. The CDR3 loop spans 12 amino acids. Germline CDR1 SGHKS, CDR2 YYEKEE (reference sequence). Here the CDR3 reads CASLRGNAEAFF. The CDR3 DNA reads TGTGCCAGCCTCCGAGGGAACGCTGAAGCTTTCTTT. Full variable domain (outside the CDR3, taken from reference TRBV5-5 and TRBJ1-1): DAGVTQSPTHLIKTRGQQVTLRCSPISGHKSVSWYQQVLGQGPQFIFQYYEKEERGRGNFPDRFSARQFPNYSSELNVNALLLGDSALYLCASLRGNAEAFFGQGTRLTVV.

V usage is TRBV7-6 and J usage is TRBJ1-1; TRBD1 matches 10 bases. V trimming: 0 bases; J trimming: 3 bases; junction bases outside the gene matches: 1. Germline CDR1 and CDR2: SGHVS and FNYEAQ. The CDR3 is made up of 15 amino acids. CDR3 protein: CASSLATGGHTEAFF. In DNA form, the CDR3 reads TGTGCCAGCAGCTTAGCGACAGGGGGCCACACTGAAGCTTTCTTT.

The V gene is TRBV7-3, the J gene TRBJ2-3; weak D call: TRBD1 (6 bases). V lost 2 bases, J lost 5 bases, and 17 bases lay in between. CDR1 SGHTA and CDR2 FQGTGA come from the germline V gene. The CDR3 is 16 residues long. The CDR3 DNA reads TGTGCCAGCAGCTTATTGCCAGGGGCCGGGAAAGATACGCAGTATTTT. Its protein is CASSLLPGAGKDTQYF.

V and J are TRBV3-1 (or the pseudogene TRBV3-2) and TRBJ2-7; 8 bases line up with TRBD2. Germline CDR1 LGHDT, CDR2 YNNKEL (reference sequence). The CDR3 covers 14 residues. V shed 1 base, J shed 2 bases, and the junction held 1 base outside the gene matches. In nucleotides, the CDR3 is TGTGCCAGCAGCCAAGCGGGGGGGCCCTACGAGCAGTACTTC. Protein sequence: CASSQAGGPYEQYF.

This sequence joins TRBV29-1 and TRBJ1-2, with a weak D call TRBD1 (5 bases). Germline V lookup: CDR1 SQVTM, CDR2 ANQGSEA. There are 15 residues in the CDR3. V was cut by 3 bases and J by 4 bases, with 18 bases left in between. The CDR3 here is CSVDGRSGPFYGYTF. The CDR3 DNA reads TGCAGCGTTGATGGCCGGTCAGGGCCTTTCTATGGCTACACCTTC.

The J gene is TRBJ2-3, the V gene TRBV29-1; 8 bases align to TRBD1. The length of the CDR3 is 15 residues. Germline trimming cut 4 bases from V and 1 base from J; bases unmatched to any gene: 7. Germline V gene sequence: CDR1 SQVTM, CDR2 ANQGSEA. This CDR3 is CSVAQQGVGTDTQYF. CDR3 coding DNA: TGCAGCGTTGCCCAACAGGGGGTGGGCACAGATACGCAGTATTTT.

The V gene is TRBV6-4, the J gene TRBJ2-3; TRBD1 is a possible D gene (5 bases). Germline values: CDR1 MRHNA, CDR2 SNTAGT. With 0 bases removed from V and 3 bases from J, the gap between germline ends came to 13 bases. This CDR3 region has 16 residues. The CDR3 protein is CASSDSGQGWTDTQYF. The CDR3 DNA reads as TGTGCCAGCAGTGACTCGGGGCAGGGTTGGACAGATACGCAGTATTTT.

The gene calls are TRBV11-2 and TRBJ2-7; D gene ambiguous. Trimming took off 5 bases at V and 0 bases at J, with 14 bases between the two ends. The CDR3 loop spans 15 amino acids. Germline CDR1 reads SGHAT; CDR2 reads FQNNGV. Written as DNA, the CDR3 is TGTGCCAGCAGCCGCCTGGTTGGCAGCTCCTACGAGCAGTACTTC. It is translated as CASSRLVGSSYEQYF.

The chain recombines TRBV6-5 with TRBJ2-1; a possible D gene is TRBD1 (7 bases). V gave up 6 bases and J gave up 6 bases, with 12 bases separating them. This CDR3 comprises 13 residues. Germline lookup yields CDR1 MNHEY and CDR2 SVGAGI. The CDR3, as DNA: TGTGCCAGCAGCAGACAGGGAGGCAATGAGCAGTTCTTC. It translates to CASSRQGGNEQFF.

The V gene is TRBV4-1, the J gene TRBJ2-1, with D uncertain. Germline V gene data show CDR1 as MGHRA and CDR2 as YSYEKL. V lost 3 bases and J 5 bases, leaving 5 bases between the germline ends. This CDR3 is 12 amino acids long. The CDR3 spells CASSHPNNEQFF. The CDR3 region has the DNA TGCGCCAGCAGCCACCCTAACAATGAGCAGTTCTTC.

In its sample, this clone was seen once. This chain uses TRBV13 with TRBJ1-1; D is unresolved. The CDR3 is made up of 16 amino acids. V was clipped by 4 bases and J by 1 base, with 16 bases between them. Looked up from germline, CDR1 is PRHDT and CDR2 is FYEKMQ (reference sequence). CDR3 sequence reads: CASSSQLMSRNTEAFF. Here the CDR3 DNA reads TGTGCCAGCAGCTCTCAACTGATGTCGAGGAACACTGAAGCTTTCTTT.

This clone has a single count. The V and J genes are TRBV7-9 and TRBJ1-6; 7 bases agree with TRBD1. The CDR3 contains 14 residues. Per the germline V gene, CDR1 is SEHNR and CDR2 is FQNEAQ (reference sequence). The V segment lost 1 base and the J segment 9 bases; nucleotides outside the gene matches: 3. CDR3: CASSLGDSTSPLHF. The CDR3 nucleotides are TGTGCCAGCAGCTTAGGGGACAGCACTTCACCCCTCCACTTT.

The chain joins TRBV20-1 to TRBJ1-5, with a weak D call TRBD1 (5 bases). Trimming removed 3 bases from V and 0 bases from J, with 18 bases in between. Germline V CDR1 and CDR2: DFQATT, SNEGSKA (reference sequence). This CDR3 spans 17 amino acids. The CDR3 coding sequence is TGCAGTGCTAGTCCTTTGGACCGGGGGGTTAGCAATCAGCCCCAGCATTTT. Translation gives CSASPLDRGVSNQPQHF.

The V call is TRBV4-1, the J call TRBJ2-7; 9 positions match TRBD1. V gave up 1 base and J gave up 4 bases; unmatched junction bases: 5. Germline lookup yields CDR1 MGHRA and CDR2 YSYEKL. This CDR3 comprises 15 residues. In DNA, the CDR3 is TGCGCCAGCAGCCAAGTGACAGGGGGAGTTTACGAGCAGTACTTC. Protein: CASSQVTGGVYEQYF.

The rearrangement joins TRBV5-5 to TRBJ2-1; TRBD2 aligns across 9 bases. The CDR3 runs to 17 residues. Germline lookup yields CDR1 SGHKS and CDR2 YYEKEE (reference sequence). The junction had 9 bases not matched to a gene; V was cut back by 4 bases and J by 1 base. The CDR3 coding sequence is TGTGCCAGCAGCCTCCGAGTAGCGGGGGTTTCCTACAATGAGCAGTTCTTC. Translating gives CASSLRVAGVSYNEQFF.

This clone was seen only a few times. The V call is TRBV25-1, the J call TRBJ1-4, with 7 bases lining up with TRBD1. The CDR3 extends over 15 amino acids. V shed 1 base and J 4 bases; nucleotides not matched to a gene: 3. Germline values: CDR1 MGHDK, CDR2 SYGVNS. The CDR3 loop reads CASSELAGGNEKLFF. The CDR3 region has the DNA TGTGCCAGCAGTGAATTAGCAGGGGGTAATGAAAAACTGTTTTTT.

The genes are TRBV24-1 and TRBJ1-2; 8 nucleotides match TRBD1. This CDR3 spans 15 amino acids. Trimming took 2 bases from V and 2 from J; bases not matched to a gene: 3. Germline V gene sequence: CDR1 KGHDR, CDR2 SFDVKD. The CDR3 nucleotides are TGTGCCACCAGTGATTCCCGACAGGGGAACTATGGCTACACCTTC. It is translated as CATSDSRQGNYGYTF.

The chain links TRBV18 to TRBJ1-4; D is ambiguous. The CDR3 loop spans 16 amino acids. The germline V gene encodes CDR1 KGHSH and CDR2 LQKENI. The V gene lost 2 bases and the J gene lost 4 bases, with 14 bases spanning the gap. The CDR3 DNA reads TGTGCCAGCTCACCAACACCCGGGGTGTATAATGAAAAACTGTTTTTT. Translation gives CASSPTPGVYNEKLFF.

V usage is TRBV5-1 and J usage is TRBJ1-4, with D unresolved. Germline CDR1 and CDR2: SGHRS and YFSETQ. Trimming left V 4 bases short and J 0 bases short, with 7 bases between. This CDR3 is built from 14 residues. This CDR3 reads CASSPEPTNEKLFF. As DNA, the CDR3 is TGCGCCAGCAGCCCTGAGCCAACTAATGAAAAACTGTTTTTT.

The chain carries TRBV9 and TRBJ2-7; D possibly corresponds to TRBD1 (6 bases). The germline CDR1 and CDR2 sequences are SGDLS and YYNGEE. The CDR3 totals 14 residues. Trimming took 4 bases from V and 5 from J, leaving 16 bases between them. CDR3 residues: CASSPAQGIDEQYF. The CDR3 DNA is TGTGCCAGCAGCCCCGCACAGGGTATCGACGAGCAGTACTTC.

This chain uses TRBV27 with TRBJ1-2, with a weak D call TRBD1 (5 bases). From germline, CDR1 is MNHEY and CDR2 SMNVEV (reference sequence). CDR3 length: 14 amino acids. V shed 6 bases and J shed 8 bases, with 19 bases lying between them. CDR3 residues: CASRSPGGRGGYTF. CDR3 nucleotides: TGTGCCAGCAGAAGCCCGGGGGGGAGGGGAGGCTACACCTTC.

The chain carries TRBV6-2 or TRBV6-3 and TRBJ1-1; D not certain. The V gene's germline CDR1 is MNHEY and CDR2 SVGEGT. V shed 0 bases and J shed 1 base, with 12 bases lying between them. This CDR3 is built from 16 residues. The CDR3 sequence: CASSYSVGRSNTEAFF. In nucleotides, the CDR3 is TGTGCCAGCAGTTACTCTGTCGGCAGGTCGAACACTGAAGCTTTCTTT.

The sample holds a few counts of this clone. DNA of the CDR3: TGTGCCAGCAGCGTACAATCTCGGGGGACAGATACGCAGTATTTT. Protein product: CASSVQSRGTDTQYF. The V and J genes are TRBV9 and TRBJ2-3; perhaps TRBD2 as D (6 bases). Germline CDR1 is SGDLS and CDR2 is YYNGEE. V was pared by 1 base and J by 3 bases, with 12 bases between. CDR3 size: 15 residues. The variable domain in full, completed from reference TRBV9 and TRBJ2-3, reads DSGVTQTPKHLITATGQRVTLRCSPRSGDLSVYWYQQSLDQGLQFLIQYYNGEERAKGNILERFSAQQFPDLHSELNLSSLELGDSALYFCASSVQSRGTDTQYFGPGTRLTVL.